Included here is one T cell receptor (beta chain) sequence, with context. Its antigen is as yet unknown. Cyclophosphamide on days +3 and +4 followed busulfan-fludarabine conditioning and a marrow graft. CDR1 is LNHDA, CDR2 SQIVND, per germline (reference sequence). The V gene lost 4 bases and the J gene lost 0 bases, with 18 bases spanning the gap. The CDR3 is made up of 17 amino acids. This record belongs to a study of T cells after posttransplantation cyclophosphamide. Findings and limits, study-wide: Donor-recipient repertoire similarity was low at 1-2 months, rising over year one. TRB clonality was highly associated with recipient CMV seropositivity and reactivation. Blood and skin or GI T cell repertoires showed limited TRB overlap.

Assay: immunoSEQ multiplex PCR; the TCRdb copy retains only in-frame clones and omits some. This table holds roughly 20,000 clones, about 68% found once. The clonotype comes from a young adult male patient who received an allogeneic stem cell transplant from a related donor, was CMV-positive, and had acute GVHD only. Some of the T cells may derive from the graft donor. This chain joins TRBV19 and TRBJ1-1; D gene ambiguous. The specimen comprised PBMCs, sampled after an allogeneic stem cell transplant with post-transplant cyclophosphamide. CDR3 in amino acids: CASSTGGRRNMNTEAFF. Here the CDR3 DNA reads TGTGCCAGTAGTACAGGAGGCCGACGCAACATGAACACTGAAGCTTTCTTT. Complete variable domain (other parts from reference TRBV19 and TRBJ1-1): DGGITQSPKYLFRKEGQNVTLSCEQNLNHDAMYWYRQDPGQGLRLIYYSQIVNDFQKGDIAEGYSVSREKKESFPLTVTSAQKNPTAFYLCASSTGGRRNMNTEAFFGQGTRLTVV.